This T cell receptor beta chain is drawn from a study of OX40 agonist ivuxolimab in advanced cancers. Sequencing was performed with immunoSEQ multiplex PCR; in TCRdb, only in-frame clones are kept and a portion is missing. This table holds 40,000 to 55,000 clones, about 90% found once. This CDR3 is built from 15 residues. The V gene's germline CDR1 is SGHRS and CDR2 YFSETQ. Deletions cut 4 bases from V and 2 bases from J, with 16 bases between. This specimen consisted of CD4+ or CD8+ T cells sorted from blood, obtained in a trial of the OX40 agonist ivuxolimab. The chain combines TRBV5-1 with TRBJ2-7; D might be TRBD2 (6 bases). This sequence was found in an adult with an advanced solid tumor such as melanoma, head and neck, liver or kidney cancer. The CDR3 DNA follows: TGCGCCAGCAGCACCACCCCCGCGGGGACCTACGAGCAGTACTTC. Encoded protein: CASSTTPAGTYEQYF.